This T cell receptor (beta chain) was identified in a study of molecular identifiers for immune sequencing clone quantification. Trimming shortened V by 1 base and J by 3 bases, and 16 bases separated the two germline ends. CDR3 length equals 15 residues. Per germline, CDR1 GTSNPN and CDR2 SVGIG (reference sequence). The naive CD8 libraries originated from between about 18,000 and 1,000,000 sorted cells and drew on 10%, 30% or 50% RNA. Study-wide findings and caveats: Jurkat TCR RNA spiked in from one cell could reportedly be detected among approximately 980,000 naive cells. Over 99% of CMV-specific effector molecules, but under 1% of naive ones, were in clones above 20 copies.

As concerns this clonotype: The antigen is not known. A read error is possible here, since a much larger clone lies one base away.

TCRdb called the PCR reads again in MiXCR, with one record for every CDR3 protein. Of about 640,000 distinct CDR3 sequences listed, roughly 21% are singletons. The chain carries TRBV30 and TRBJ2-7; TRBD1 or TRBD2 may be the D gene (5 bases each). The sequence was collected from a human donor in good health. Some libraries in this study had Jurkat cell RNA spiked in. The specimen was naive CD8+ T cells from blood, with Jurkat cell RNA spiked in. Subset defined: FACS-sorted CD8+CD4-CCR7+CD45RA+ naive T cells. The CDR3 loop reads CAWSAPGAAIYEQYF. CDR3 DNA: TGTGCCTGGAGTGCACCCGGGGCCGCCATCTACGAGCAGTACTTC.